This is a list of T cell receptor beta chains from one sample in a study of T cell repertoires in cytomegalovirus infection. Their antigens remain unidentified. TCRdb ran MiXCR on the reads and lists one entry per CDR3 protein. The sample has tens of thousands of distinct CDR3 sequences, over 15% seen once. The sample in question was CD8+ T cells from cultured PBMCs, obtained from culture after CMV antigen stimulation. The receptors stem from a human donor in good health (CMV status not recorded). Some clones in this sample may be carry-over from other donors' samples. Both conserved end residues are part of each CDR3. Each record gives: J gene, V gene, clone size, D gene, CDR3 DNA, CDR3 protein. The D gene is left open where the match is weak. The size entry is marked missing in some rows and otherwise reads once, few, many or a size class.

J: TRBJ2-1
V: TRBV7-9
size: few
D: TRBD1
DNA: TGTGCCAGCAGCTCCCGATTCGAGGGGGCCTTTGAAATGGAGCAGTTC
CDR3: CASSSRFEGAFEMEQF

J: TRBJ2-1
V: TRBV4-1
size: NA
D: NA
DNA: TGCGCCAGCAGTCGGGGTTCGAGAGTAGCGGCCCCCGGCAGTGAGCAGTTCTTC
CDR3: CASSRGSRVAAPGSEQFF

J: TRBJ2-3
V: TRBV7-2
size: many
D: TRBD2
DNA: TGTGCCAGCAGCCATAGCGGGAGGGGGACCACAGATACGCAGTATTTT
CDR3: CASSHSGRGTTDTQYF

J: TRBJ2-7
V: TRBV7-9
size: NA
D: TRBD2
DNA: TGTGCCAGCAGCTCCACCGGGCGGGAGGGGGCATACGAGCAGTACTTC
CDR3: CASSSTGREGAYEQYF

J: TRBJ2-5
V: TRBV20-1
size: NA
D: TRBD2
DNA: TGCAGTGCTTTAGCGGGGTTGCGCAAGGAGACCCAGTACTTC
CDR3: CSALAGLRKETQYF

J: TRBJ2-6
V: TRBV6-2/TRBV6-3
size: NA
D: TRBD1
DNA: TGTGCCAGCAGTTACGAGTCATTCGGACAGGGCACCTCTGGGGCCAACGTCCTGACTTTC
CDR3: CASSYESFGQGTSGANVLTF

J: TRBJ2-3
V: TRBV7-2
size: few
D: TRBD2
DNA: TGTGCCAGCAGCTTGACTAGCGGGAGTGTAGATACGCAGTATTTT
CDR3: CASSLTSGSVDTQYF

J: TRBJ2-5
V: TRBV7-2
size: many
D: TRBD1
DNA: TGTGCCAGCAGCTTAGTTGGACAGGGATTGGAGACCCAGTACTTC
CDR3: CASSLVGQGLETQYF

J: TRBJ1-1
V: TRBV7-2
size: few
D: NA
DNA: TGTGCCAGCAGCTTAGGGGGGGTTCCTGAAACTGAAGCTTTCTTT
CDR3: CASSLGGVPETEAFF

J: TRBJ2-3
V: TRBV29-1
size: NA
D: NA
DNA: TGCAGCGTTGATCGTCCAGAAGATACGCAGTATTTT
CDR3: CSVDRPEDTQYF

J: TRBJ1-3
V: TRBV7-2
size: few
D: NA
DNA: TGTGCCAGCAGCTTAGCGGAGAAAGCCTTCTGGGGAAACACCATATATTTT
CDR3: CASSLAEKAFWGNTIYF

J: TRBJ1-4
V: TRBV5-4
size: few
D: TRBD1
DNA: TGTGCCAGCAGCGCCTCCGGGCAGGGGGCCGGAAAACTGTTTTTT
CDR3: CASSASGQGAGKLFF

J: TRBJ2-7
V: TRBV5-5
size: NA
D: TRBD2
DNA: TGTGCCAGCAGCTGGACTAGCGGAGCGTACGAGCAGTACTTC
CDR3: CASSWTSGAYEQYF

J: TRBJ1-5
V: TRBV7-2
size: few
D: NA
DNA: TGTGCCAGCAGCCCGCGGGGGGGGCAGCCCCAGCATTTT
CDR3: CASSPRGGQPQHF

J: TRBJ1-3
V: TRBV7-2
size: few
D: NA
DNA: TGTGCCAGCAGCACCAGAGGGACGGACGCCTTAATCTCTGGAAACACCATATATTTT
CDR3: CASSTRGTDALISGNTIYF

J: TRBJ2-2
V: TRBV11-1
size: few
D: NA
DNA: TGTGCCAGCAGCTTAAATCAGGGAAGGGCCACCGGGGAGCTGTTTTTT
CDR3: CASSLNQGRATGELFF

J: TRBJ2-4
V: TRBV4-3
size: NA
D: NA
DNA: TGCGCCAGCAGCTATCATCAGGGCGGCAAAAACATTCAGTACTTC
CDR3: CASSYHQGGKNIQYF

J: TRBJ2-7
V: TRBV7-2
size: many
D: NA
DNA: TGTGCCAGCAGCCCCGAGGGCCCGCGCTACGAGCAGTACTTC
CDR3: CASSPEGPRYEQYF

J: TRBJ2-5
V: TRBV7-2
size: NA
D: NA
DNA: TGTGCCAGCAGGCTTAATAAGGGAGAGACCCAGTACTTC
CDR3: CASRLNKGETQYF

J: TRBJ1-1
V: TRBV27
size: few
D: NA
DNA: TGTGCCAGCAGTTCTCAGGGTTTTATATGGACTGAAGCTTTCTTT
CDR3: CASSSQGFIWTEAFF

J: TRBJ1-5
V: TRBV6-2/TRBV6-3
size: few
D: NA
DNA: TGTGCCAGCAGTTCGTCAGGGAATAGCAATCAGCCCCAGCATTTT
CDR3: CASSSSGNSNQPQHF

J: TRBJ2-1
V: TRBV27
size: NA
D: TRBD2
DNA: TGTGCCAGCAGTTTTCGGGGGGACCTCTACAATGAGCAGTTCTTC
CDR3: CASSFRGDLYNEQFF

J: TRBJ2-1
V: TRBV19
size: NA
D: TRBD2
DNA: TGTGCCAGTAGTATAATGACTAGCTCATTCCCAGAGGAGCAGTTCTTC
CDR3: CASSIMTSSFPEEQFF

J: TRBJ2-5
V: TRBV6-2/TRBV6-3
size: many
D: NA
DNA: TGTGCCAGCAGTTCCCTAGAGACAGTAGTTGAGACCCAGTACTTC
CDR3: CASSSLETVVETQYF

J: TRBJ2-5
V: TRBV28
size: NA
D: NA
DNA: TGTGCCAGCAGTTTATTCGGAGGCCAAGAGACCCAGTACTTC
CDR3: CASSLFGGQETQYF

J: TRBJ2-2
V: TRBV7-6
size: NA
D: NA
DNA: TGTGCCAGCAGCTTAGCACAGGGAGAAACCGGGGAGCTGTTTTTT
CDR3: CASSLAQGETGELFF

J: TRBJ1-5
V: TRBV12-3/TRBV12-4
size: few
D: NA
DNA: TGTGCCAGTCGAGATTCTAGCAATCAGCCCCAGCATTTT
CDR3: CASRDSSNQPQHF

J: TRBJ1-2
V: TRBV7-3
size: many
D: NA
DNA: TGTGCCAGCAGCTTAACCTCTGGGGACGGCCGAGCTTATGGCTACACCTTC
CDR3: CASSLTSGDGRAYGYTF

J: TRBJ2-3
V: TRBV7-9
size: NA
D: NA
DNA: TGTGCCAGCAGCGGATTACCGGGGTCAGATACGCAGTATTTT
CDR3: CASSGLPGSDTQYF